The sequence of this TCR beta chain was determined in a study of CD8 T cells in Susac syndrome. From blood CD8+ and CD4+ T cells, the TCR beta chain was sequenced. Relapsing-remitting disease, either stable or active, was present in the multiple sclerosis controls, who were treatment-naive patients. The authors negatively isolated CD8+ and CD4+ T cells and FACS-enriched TEMRA cells. Reverse transcription of about 0.5 to 1 ug RNA was carried out with random hexamers. TCRdb re-analysed the immunoSEQ multiplex PCR reads in MiXCR, keeping a single row per CDR3 protein. This sample yields tens of thousands of distinct CDR3 sequences, of which about 95% are seen a single time; around 0.4% belongs to the top ten. The V end was cut by 5 bases, the J end by 11 bases, with 10 bases between. The CDR3 covers 11 residues. CDR1 MNHEY and CDR2 SVGEGT come from the germline V gene.

This sequence was found in a human donor with multiple sclerosis. Sequenced: CD8+ T cells from PBMCs. J is TRBJ2-1 and V is TRBV6-2 or TRBV6-3; D is unresolved. The DNA of the CDR3 is TGTGCCAGCAGTCCGCCTGGAAAGCAGTTCTTC. It yields the protein CASSPPGKQFF.